This TCR beta chain came from a study of T cell responses to AZD1222 COVID-19 vaccine. Study-wide results and caveats: Clonal diversity was possibly underestimated; the donors were predominantly white British and more often female. Epitopes outside B.1.351 and B.1.1.7 mutated regions reportedly drew nearly half of spike TCRs.

The protocol was immunoSEQ multiplex PCR, while the TCRdb copy is restricted to in-frame clones and leaves out a portion. The sample carries about 140,000 clones, more than 85% recorded once. There are 15 residues in the CDR3. Germline V lookup: CDR1 SGHTA, CDR2 FQGNSA. J was trimmed by 8 bases and V by 5 bases; bases with no gene match: 12. For this clone: Its antigen remains unidentified.

The gene calls are TRBV7-2 and TRBJ1-2; 9 bases align to TRBD1. This TCR was recovered from an adult who received the AZD1222 COVID-19 vaccine. Here the sequenced sample was peripheral blood, taken 28 days after the second AZD1222 dose. This CDR3 is CASSTRPGTGKGYTF. The CDR3 DNA is TGTGCCAGCAGCACCAGACCCGGGACAGGGAAAGGCTACACCTTC.